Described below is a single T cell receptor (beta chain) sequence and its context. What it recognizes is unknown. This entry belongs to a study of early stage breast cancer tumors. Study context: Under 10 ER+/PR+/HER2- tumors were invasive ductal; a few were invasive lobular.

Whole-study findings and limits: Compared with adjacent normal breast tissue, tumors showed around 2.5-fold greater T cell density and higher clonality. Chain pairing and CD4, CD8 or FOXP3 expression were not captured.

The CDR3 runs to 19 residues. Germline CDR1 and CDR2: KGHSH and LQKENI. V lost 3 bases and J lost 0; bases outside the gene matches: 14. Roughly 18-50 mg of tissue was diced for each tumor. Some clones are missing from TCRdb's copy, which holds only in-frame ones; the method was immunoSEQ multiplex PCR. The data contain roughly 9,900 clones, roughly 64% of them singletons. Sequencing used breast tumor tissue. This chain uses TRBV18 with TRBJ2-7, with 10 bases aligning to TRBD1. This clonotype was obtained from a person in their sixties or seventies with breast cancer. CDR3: CASSPPGQGPSKSSYEQYF. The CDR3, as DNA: TGTGCCAGCTCACCGCCGGGACAGGGGCCGAGTAAAAGCTCCTACGAGCAGTACTTC.